This T cell receptor (beta chain) is drawn from a study of cytomegalovirus exposure and HLA in healthy donors. On this clone itself: Its antigen is currently unknown.

The germline V gene has CDR1 MNHNS and CDR2 SASEGT. The CDR3 is made up of 13 amino acids. Trimming left V 5 bases short and J 5 bases short, with 10 bases between. Study-wide results and limits: According to the study, about 180 TCR beta chains were cytomegalovirus-associated. CMV serostatus was the sole immune exposure information available. Data from an earlier analysis indicated that most TCR beta V segments were productive either about 87% or about 30% of the time.

PCR used 60 Vbeta primers and 13 Jbeta primers. How the authors handled the data: Later analysis identified some 88 million unique TCR beta chains, roughly 11 million shared. Profiling relied on immunoSEQ multiplex PCR, and the TCRdb table lists in-frame clones only, not all of them. The DNA gave D and trimming, while V, J and clone size come from that table. The data show a few hundred thousand clones, over 70% seen once. This clonotype originated in a girl between 2 and 10 years old in good health and CMV-seronegative. Sequencing was done on a sample of PBMCs. This sequence joins TRBV6-1 and TRBJ1-5, with D possibly TRBD1 on 6 matching bases. The CDR3 reads CASSSTGDQPQHF. CDR3 sequence (DNA): TGTGCCAGCAGTTCGACAGGAGATCAGCCCCAGCATTTT.